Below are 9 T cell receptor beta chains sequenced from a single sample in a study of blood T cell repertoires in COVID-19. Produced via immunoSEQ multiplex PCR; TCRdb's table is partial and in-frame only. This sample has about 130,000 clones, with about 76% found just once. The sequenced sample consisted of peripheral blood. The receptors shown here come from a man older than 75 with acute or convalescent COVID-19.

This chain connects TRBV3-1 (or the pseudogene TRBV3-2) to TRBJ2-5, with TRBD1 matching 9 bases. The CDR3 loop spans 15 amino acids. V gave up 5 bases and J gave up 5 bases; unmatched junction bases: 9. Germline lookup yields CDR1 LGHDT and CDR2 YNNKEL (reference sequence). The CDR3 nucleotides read TGTGCCAGCAGCTCCGGACAGGGGCGGTCGGAGACCCAGTACTTC. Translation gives CASSSGQGRSETQYF.

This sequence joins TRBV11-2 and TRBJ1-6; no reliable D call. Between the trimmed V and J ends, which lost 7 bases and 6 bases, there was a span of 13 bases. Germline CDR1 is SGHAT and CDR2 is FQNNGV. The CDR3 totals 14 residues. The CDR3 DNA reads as TGTGCCAGCACTATGGGCAGATTTAATTCACCCCTCCACTTT. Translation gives CASTMGRFNSPLHF.

CDR3: CASSLDRLGQYF. The CDR3 coding sequence is TGTGCCAGCAGCTTAGACCGACTGGGGCAGTACTTC. V and J are TRBV11-2 and TRBJ2-7; D call uncertain. CDR1 SGHAT and CDR2 FQNNGV come from the germline V gene. V was clipped by 0 bases and J by 9 bases, with 9 bases between them. CDR3 length equals 12 residues.

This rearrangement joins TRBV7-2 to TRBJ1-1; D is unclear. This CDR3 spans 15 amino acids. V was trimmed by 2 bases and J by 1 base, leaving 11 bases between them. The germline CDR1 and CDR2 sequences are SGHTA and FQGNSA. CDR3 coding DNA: TGTGCCAGCAGCTTAATAGCGATCTCGAACACTGAAGCTTTCTTT. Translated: CASSLIAISNTEAFF. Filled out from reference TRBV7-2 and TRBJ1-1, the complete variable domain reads GAGVSQSPSNKVTEKGKDVELRCDPISGHTALYWYRQSLGQGLEFLIYFQGNSAPDKSGLPSDRFSAERTGGSVSTLTIQRTQQEDSAVYLCASSLIAISNTEAFFGQGTRLTVV.

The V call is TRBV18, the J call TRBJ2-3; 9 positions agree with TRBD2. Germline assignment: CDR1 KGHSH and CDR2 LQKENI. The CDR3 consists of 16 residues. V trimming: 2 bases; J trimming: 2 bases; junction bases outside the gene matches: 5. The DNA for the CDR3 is TGTGCCAGCTCACCATCGGCTAGCGGGGACACAGATACGCAGTATTTT. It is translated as CASSPSASGDTDTQYF.

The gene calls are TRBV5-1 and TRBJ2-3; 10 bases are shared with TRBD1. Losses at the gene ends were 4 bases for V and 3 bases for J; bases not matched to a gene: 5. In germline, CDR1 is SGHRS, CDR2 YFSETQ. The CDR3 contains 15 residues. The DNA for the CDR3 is TGCGCCAGCAGCCCAGGACAGGGGGGAACAGATACGCAGTATTTT. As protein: CASSPGQGGTDTQYF. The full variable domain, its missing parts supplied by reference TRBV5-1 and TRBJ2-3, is KAGVTQTPRYLIKTRGQQVTLSCSPISGHRSVSWYQQTPGQGLQFLFEYFSETQRNKGNFPGRFSGRQFSNSRSEMNVSTLELGDSALYLCASSPGQGGTDTQYFGPGTRLTVL.

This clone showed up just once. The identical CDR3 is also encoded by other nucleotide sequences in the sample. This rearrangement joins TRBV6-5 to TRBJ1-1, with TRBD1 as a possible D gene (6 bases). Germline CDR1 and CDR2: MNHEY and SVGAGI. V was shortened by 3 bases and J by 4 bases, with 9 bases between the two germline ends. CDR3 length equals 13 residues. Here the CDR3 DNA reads TGTGCCAGCAGTTATAGAGGGGGCACTGAAGCTTTCTTT. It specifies CASSYRGGTEAFF.

CDR3 sequence reads: CASSHGTGSTQYF. The CDR3 region has the DNA TGTGCCAGCAGCCATGGTACGGGGTCGACCCAGTACTTC. This chain connects TRBV7-3 to TRBJ2-5, with TRBD2 as a possible D gene (5 bases). Deletions cut 5 bases from V and 7 bases from J, with 14 bases between. Germline CDR1 SGHTA, CDR2 FQGTGA. There are 13 residues in the CDR3.

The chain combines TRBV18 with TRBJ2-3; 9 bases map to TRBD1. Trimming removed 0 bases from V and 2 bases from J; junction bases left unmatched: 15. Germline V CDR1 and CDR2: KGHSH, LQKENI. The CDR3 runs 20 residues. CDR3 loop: CASSPPRMGQGPFYTDTQYF. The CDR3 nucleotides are TGTGCCAGCTCACCACCGAGGATGGGACAGGGCCCCTTTTACACAGATACGCAGTATTTT.